Given below is one T cell receptor beta chain in context. No antigen is known for it. Method: immunoSEQ multiplex PCR; TCRdb's copy keeps in-frame clones and lacks some. Seen here are fewer than 1.6 million clones, roughly 98.5% observed once, and the top ten hold approximately 0.38%. The entry originates in a study of shared clonotypes between healthy human individuals. Notes on the study in general: Although depth was large, rarefaction showed that sequencing of the sorted subsets was incomplete.

The sequencing sample was made of naive CD4+ T cells sorted from blood. Indicated subset: CD45RA+ positively selected. This receptor was identified in a man in his thirties or forties in good health.

In DNA, the CDR3 is TGTGCCAGCAGCGCAAAATCCACCCAGTACTTC. Encoded protein: CASSAKSTQYF. This chain joins TRBV6-6 and TRBJ2-5; unclear D gene. CDR1 MNHNY and CDR2 SVGAGI come from the germline V gene (reference sequence). The V and J ends lost 6 bases and 8 bases respectively, with 10 bases between them. The CDR3 contains 11 residues.